These 26 T cell receptor beta chains share one sample of origin, sequenced in a study of blood T cell repertoires in COVID-19. Here immunoSEQ multiplex PCR was the method, and the copy in TCRdb shows in-frame clones only, minus some. In the table there are about 300,000 clones, more than 80% of which are singletons. Sample: PBMCs or T cells enriched from blood (not recorded which). The receptors were sampled from a woman aged 30 to 39 who had recovered from COVID-19.

The rearrangement uses TRBV6-5 and TRBJ1-1; the D is unclear. This CDR3 is 14 amino acids long. Germline loops: CDR1 MNHEY, CDR2 SVGAGI. V was pared by 7 bases and J by 1 base, with 13 bases between. The CDR3 bases are TGTGCCAGCACCTTTACTTCAGGGAACACTGAAGCTTTCTTT. Its translation is CASTFTSGNTEAFF.

For this clone: An end of the junction differs from the germline gene, which may be a read error. V and J are TRBV5-6 and TRBJ2-2; D is uncertain. This CDR3 comprises 13 residues. Per the germline V gene, CDR1 is SGHDT and CDR2 is YYEEEE. CDR3 sequence reads: CASSFENNGELFF. Here the CDR3 DNA reads TGTGCCAGCAGCTTCGAAAACAACGGGGAGCTGTTTTTT. The variable domain in full, with the rest retrieved from reference TRBV5-6 and TRBJ2-2, is DAGVTQSPTHLIKTRGQQVTLRCSPKSGHDTVSWYQQALGQGPQFIFQYYEEEERQRGNFPDRFSGHQFPNYSSELNVNALLLGDSALYLCASSFENNGELFFGEGSRLTVL.

This clone came up once. The CDR3 here is CASSGTGAGNTEAFF. The CDR3 bases are TGTGCCAGCAGCGGGACAGGGGCGGGGAACACTGAAGCTTTCTTT. The chain has TRBV6-5 and TRBJ1-1; 10 bases line up with TRBD1. The CDR3 loop spans 15 amino acids. Per germline, CDR1 MNHEY and CDR2 SVGAGI. After removal of 6 bases from V and 1 base from J, the junction contained 5 bases not matched to a gene.

The chain has TRBV5-1 and TRBJ2-1, with TRBD2 matching over 10 bases. The junction had 3 bases not matched to a gene; V was cut back by 2 bases and J by 7 bases. The CDR3 loop spans 14 amino acids. Germline-derived CDR1 and CDR2 are SGHRS and YFSETQ. The CDR3 loop reads CASSFGTSENEQFF. The DNA for the CDR3 is TGCGCCAGCAGCTTCGGGACTAGCGAGAATGAGCAGTTCTTC.

V gene TRBV20-1 combines with J gene TRBJ2-1, with TRBD2 matching over 8 bases. Trimming took 3 bases from V and 7 from J; bases not matched to a gene: 8. The CDR3 totals 14 residues. Per the germline V gene, CDR1 is DFQATT and CDR2 is SNEGSKA (reference sequence). In DNA form, the CDR3 reads TGCAGTGCTAGTAACGGGAGGGCCTTAAATGAGCAGTTCTTC. Translation gives CSASNGRALNEQFF.

V is TRBV3-1 (or the pseudogene TRBV3-2) and J is TRBJ1-1, with D unclear. The CDR3 runs to 14 residues. V was clipped by 5 bases and J by 6 bases, with 16 bases between them. CDR1 and CDR2 (germline): LGHDT, YNNKEL (reference sequence). This CDR3 is CASSSRGRVSEAFF. The DNA for the CDR3 is TGTGCCAGCAGCTCCAGAGGAAGAGTGTCTGAAGCTTTCTTT.

This sequence joins TRBV10-3 and TRBJ2-5; D may be TRBD1 (6 bases). This CDR3 contains 16 residues. Germline assignment: CDR1 ENHRY and CDR2 SYGVKD. Trimming took 5 bases from V and 1 from J, leaving 17 bases between them. CDR3 protein: CAISPTIGGFQETQYF. In DNA form, the CDR3 reads TGTGCCATCAGTCCCACCATAGGGGGATTCCAAGAGACCCAGTACTTC.

V usage is TRBV5-1 and J usage is TRBJ2-1; 9 nucleotides match TRBD2. The CDR3 sequence is 15 residues long. Germline V lookup: CDR1 SGHRS, CDR2 YFSETQ. V lost 0 bases and J lost 8; bases outside the gene matches: 6. The CDR3 reads CASSLEGSGSDEQFF. DNA for the CDR3: TGCGCCAGCAGCTTGGAGGGTAGCGGGAGCGATGAGCAGTTCTTC.

The chain is built from TRBV30 and TRBJ2-2, with TRBD2 matching over 7 bases. Per the germline V gene, CDR1 is GTSNPN and CDR2 is SVGIG (reference sequence). The CDR3 has 14 residues. V lost 3 bases to trimming and J lost 4 bases; unmatched junction nucleotides: 5. This CDR3 reads CAWSRGGSTGELFF. CDR3 DNA sequence: TGTGCCTGGAGCCGGGGAGGGAGCACCGGGGAGCTGTTTTTT.

The genes are TRBV30 and TRBJ2-7; TRBD1 matches at 7 bases. There are 15 residues in the CDR3. The V and J ends lost 6 bases and 2 bases, in that order; junction bases with no gene match: 13. Germline V gene data show CDR1 as GTSNPN and CDR2 as SVGIG (reference sequence). This chain's CDR3 is CACHGKGQRTYEQYF. The CDR3 DNA reads TGTGCCTGCCACGGGAAGGGACAGCGAACCTACGAGCAGTACTTC. The full variable domain, completed using reference TRBV30 and TRBJ2-7, is SQTIHQWPATLVQPVGSPLSLECTVEGTSNPNLYWYRQAAGRGLQLLFYSVGIGQISSEVPQNLSASRPQDRQFILSSKKLLLSDSGFYLCACHGKGQRTYEQYFGPGTRLTVT.

The J gene is TRBJ1-1, the V gene TRBV10-3, with D possibly matching TRBD1 (5 bases). V lost 8 bases to trimming and J lost 2 bases, with 12 bases between them. Germline loops: CDR1 ENHRY, CDR2 SYGVKD. This CDR3 is 13 amino acids long. CDR3 nucleotides: TGTGCCATCGCGCCAGGGTTCAACACTGAAGCTTTCTTT. As protein: CAIAPGFNTEAFF.

The V and J genes are TRBV12-3 or TRBV12-4 and TRBJ2-7; D ambiguous. This CDR3 contains 13 residues. V was clipped by 5 bases and J by 2 bases, with 10 bases between them. The DNA of the CDR3 is TGTGCCAGCAGTGGTGGGCTTCCCTACGAGCAGTACTTC. Protein sequence: CASSGGLPYEQYF.

The chain employs TRBV29-1 and TRBJ2-7, with 7 bases that match TRBD2. J was trimmed by 0 bases and V by 6 bases; bases with no gene match: 17. The germline V gene encodes CDR1 SQVTM and CDR2 ANQGSEA. The CDR3 length is 17 residues. CDR3 region: CSVQSTIKAGSSYEQYF. CDR3 nucleotides: TGCAGCGTCCAGAGTACTATAAAAGCGGGATCCTCCTACGAGCAGTACTTC.

The chain combines TRBV11-3 with TRBJ2-7, with D possibly TRBD1 on 6 matching bases. Germline V CDR1 and CDR2: SGHNT, YENEEA. The CDR3 totals 14 residues. V was trimmed by 5 bases and J by 3 bases, leaving 14 bases between them. DNA of the CDR3: TGTGCCAGCAGCCGCAACAGGGACGACTACGAGCAGTACTTC. This codes for CASSRNRDDYEQYF.

This chain connects TRBV2 to TRBJ2-1, with D possibly TRBD2 on 5 matching bases. Trimming shortened V by 7 bases and J by 9 bases, and 13 bases separated the two germline ends. CDR3 length equals 12 residues. Germline CDR1 SNHLY, CDR2 FYNNEI. This CDR3 reads CASNLMAGEQFF. CDR3 DNA sequence: TGTGCCAGCAATCTAATGGCGGGTGAGCAGTTCTTC.

The chain employs TRBV7-2 and TRBJ1-6; 9 bases map to TRBD1. V shed 5 bases and J 6 bases; nucleotides not matched to a gene: 5. CDR3 length equals 15 residues. Germline V gives CDR1 SGHTA, CDR2 FQGNSA. For the CDR3, the DNA is TGTGCCAGCAGCCCTACAGGGGGCGGTAATTCACCCCTCCACTTT. Its translation: CASSPTGGGNSPLHF. Drawing the rest from reference TRBV7-2 and TRBJ1-6, the complete variable domain is GAGVSQSPSNKVTEKGKDVELRCDPISGHTALYWYRQSLGQGLEFLIYFQGNSAPDKSGLPSDRFSAERTGGSVSTLTIQRTQQEDSAVYLCASSPTGGGNSPLHFGNGTRLTVT.

The chain employs TRBV7-6 and TRBJ1-1; D is unclear. The germline V gene encodes CDR1 SGHVS and CDR2 FNYEAQ. V lost 0 bases and J lost 8, with 10 bases in between. The CDR3 has 13 amino acids. The CDR3 reads CASSLAVGQEAFF. As DNA, the CDR3 is TGTGCCAGCAGCTTAGCGGTTGGTCAGGAAGCTTTCTTT.

The chain links TRBV9 to TRBJ2-3, with TRBD2 identical over 10 bases. The J segment lost 4 bases and the V segment lost 3 bases, leaving 5 bases of the junction unmatched. Germline CDR1 SGDLS, CDR2 YYNGEE. There are 15 residues in the CDR3. The CDR3 is CASSGAGGPSDTQYF. The CDR3, as DNA: TGTGCCAGCAGCGGAGCGGGAGGGCCATCAGATACGCAGTATTTT.

Only one count was recorded for this clone. The J gene is TRBJ2-7, the V gene TRBV5-4, with 7 positions matching TRBD1. CDR1 is SGHNT and CDR2 is YYREEE in the germline V gene (reference sequence). The CDR3 consists of 14 residues. V lost 0 bases, J lost 0 bases, and 0 bases stayed unmatched. The CDR3 bases are TGTGCCAGCAGCTTGGACAGGGGCTCCTACGAGCAGTACTTC. Encoded protein: CASSLDRGSYEQYF.

The J gene is TRBJ1-5, the V gene TRBV7-8, with D maybe TRBD1 (6 bases). The CDR3 consists of 15 residues. Germline loops: CDR1 SGHVS, CDR2 FQNEAQ. V was pared by 3 bases and J by 3 bases, with 12 bases between. The CDR3 nucleotides are TGTGCCAGCAGCTTTGGGGGGGGGCTCAATCAGCCCCAGCATTTT. Amino acid sequence: CASSFGGGLNQPQHF.

The chain combines TRBV24-1 with TRBJ1-5; no clear D. The CDR3 covers 12 residues. With 7 bases removed from V and 4 bases from J, the gap between germline ends came to 7 bases. Germline V lookup: CDR1 KGHDR, CDR2 SFDVKD. DNA for the CDR3: TGTGCCACCAGCTCCCTTAATCAGCCCCAGCATTTT. This codes for CATSSLNQPQHF.

Here the CDR3 DNA reads TGTGCCAGCAGCCACGGACGGGAGGGGTACGAGCAGTACTTC. Protein sequence: CASSHGREGYEQYF. J is TRBJ2-7 and V is TRBV3-1 (or the pseudogene TRBV3-2), with 8 bases that match TRBD2. Germline V gene lookup returns CDR1 LGHDT and CDR2 YNNKEL (reference sequence). The J segment lost 4 bases and the V segment lost 3 bases, leaving 5 bases of the junction unmatched. This CDR3 comprises 14 residues.

This chain uses TRBV3-1 (or the pseudogene TRBV3-2) with TRBJ2-7, with D possibly TRBD1 on 6 matching bases. The CDR3 extends over 14 amino acids. The V end lost 0 bases, the J end lost 7 bases, and 13 bases lay between the germline ends. CDR1 and CDR2 from the germline V gene are LGHDT and YNNKEL (reference sequence). The CDR3 nucleotides read TGTGCCAGCAGCCAAGATAACAGGGTGGGGGAGCAGTACTTC. Protein: CASSQDNRVGEQYF.

The chain employs TRBV30 and TRBJ1-1; D unresolved. Germline values: CDR1 GTSNPN, CDR2 SVGIG (reference sequence). V gave up 3 bases and J gave up 2 bases, with 16 bases separating them. This CDR3 has 15 amino acids. DNA for the CDR3: TGTGCCTGGAGCGCACTTTTCCGGGAAAACACTGAAGCTTTCTTT. Translating gives CAWSALFRENTEAFF.

This chain connects TRBV18 to TRBJ1-5, with a weak D call TRBD1 (6 bases). This CDR3 has 14 amino acids. Trimming stripped 3 bases from V and 3 bases from J, with 9 bases between. The germline gives CDR1 KGHSH, CDR2 LQKENI. CDR3 nucleotides: TGTGCCAGCTCACCTAGGGACAACAATCAGCCCCAGCATTTT. Its translation is CASSPRDNNQPQHF.

The V and J genes are TRBV30 and TRBJ2-7; the D is unclear. V was cut by 4 bases and J by 6 bases, with 10 bases left in between. Germline CDR1 GTSNPN, CDR2 SVGIG (reference sequence). This CDR3 is 11 amino acids long. CDR3 DNA: TGTGCCTGGAAGTTCGGAGTCGAGCAGTACTTC. This encodes CAWKFGVEQYF.